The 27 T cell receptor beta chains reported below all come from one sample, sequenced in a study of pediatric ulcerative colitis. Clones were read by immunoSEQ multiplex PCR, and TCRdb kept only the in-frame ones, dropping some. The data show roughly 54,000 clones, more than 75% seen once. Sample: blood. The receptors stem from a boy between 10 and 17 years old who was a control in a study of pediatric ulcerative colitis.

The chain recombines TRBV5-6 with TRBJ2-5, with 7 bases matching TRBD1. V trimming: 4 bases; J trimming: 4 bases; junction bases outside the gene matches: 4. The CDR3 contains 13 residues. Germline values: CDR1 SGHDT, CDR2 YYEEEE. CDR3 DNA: TGTGCCAGCAGCGCGAGGGGGCCAGAGACCCAGTACTTC. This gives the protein CASSARGPETQYF.

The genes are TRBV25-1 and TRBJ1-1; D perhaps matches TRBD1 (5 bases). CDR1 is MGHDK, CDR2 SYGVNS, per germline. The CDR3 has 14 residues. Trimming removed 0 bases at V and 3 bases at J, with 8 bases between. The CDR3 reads CASSEYGGDTEAFF. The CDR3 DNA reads TGTGCCAGCAGTGAATACGGGGGAGACACTGAAGCTTTCTTT.

This CDR3 reads CASSFQGAGYGYTF. The CDR3 DNA reads TGTGCCAGCTCGTTTCAAGGAGCCGGCTATGGCTACACCTTC. The chain is built from TRBV27 and TRBJ1-2; no clear D. V was clipped by 8 bases and J by 4 bases, with 17 bases between them. CDR1 and CDR2 from the germline V gene are MNHEY and SMNVEV (reference sequence). The CDR3 covers 14 residues.

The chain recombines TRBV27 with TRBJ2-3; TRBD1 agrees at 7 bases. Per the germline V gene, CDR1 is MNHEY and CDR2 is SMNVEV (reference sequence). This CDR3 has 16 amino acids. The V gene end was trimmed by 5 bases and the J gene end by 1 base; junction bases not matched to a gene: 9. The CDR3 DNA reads TGTGCCAGCAGTGCCACAGGGGCCGGTGGCACAGATACGCAGTATTTT. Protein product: CASSATGAGGTDTQYF.

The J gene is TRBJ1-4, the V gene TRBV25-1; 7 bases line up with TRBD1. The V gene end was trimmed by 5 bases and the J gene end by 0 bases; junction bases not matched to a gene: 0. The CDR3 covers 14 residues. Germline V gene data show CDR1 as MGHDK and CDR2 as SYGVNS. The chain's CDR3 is CASSQGATNEKLFF. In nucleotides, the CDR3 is TGTGCCAGCAGTCAGGGGGCAACTAATGAAAAACTGTTTTTT.

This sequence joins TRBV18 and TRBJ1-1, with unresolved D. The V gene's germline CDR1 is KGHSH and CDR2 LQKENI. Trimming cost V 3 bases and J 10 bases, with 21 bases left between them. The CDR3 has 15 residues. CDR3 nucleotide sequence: TGTGCCAGCTCACCGGGGTCAAGCACCCCAGGTGTAGCTTTCTTT. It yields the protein CASSPGSSTPGVAFF.

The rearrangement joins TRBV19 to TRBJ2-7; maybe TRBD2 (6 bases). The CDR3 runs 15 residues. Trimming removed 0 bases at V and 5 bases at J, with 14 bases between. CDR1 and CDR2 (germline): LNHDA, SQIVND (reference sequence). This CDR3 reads CASSIEEGSINEQYF. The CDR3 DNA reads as TGTGCCAGTAGTATAGAGGAGGGCTCCATAAACGAGCAGTACTTC.

The CDR3 is CASSSRELGTAHSTGELFF. CDR3 DNA: TGTGCCAGCAGCTCACGAGAGTTAGGGACAGCTCATAGCACCGGGGAGCTGTTTTTT. The J gene is TRBJ2-2, the V gene TRBV11-2, with 7 bases fitting TRBD1. Germline values: CDR1 SGHAT, CDR2 FQNNGV. The CDR3 length is 19 residues. J gave up 4 bases and V 4 bases, and 18 bases lay outside the gene matches.

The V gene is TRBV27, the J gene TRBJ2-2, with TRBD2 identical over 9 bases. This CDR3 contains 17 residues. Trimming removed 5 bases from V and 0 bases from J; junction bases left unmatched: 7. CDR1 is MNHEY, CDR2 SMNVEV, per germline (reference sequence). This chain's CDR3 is CASSPNSGGANTGELFF. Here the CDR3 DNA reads TGTGCCAGCAGTCCAAATAGCGGGGGCGCGAACACCGGGGAGCTGTTTTTT.

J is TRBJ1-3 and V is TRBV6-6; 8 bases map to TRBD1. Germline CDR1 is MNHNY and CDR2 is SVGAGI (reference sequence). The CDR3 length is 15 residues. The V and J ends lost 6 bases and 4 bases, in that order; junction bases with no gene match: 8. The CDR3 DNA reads TGTGCCAGCAGGTCTCCCGGGACAGGCGGAAACACCATATATTTT. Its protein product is CASRSPGTGGNTIYF.

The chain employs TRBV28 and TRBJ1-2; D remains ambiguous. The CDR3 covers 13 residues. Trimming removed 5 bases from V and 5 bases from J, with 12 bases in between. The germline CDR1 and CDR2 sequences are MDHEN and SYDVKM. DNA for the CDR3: TGTGCCAGCAGTGTCAAGGGTCCTTATGGCTACACCTTC. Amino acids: CASSVKGPYGYTF.

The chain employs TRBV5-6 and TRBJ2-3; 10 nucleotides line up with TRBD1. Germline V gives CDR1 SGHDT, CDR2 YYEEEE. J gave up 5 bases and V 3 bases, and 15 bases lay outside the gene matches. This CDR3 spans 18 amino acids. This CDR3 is CASSSVGDRGATLDTQYF. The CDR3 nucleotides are TGTGCCAGCAGCTCAGTTGGGGACAGGGGCGCAACTTTAGATACGCAGTATTTT.

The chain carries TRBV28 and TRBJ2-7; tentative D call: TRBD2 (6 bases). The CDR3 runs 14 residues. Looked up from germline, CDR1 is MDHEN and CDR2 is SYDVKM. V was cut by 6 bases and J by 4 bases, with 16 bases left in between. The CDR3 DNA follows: TGTGCCAGCAGGAGGACATCAGGAGGGTACGAGCAGTACTTC. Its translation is CASRRTSGGYEQYF.

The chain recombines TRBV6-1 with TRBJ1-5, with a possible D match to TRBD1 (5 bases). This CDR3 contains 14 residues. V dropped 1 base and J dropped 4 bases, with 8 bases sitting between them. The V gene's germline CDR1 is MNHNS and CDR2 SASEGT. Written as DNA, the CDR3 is TGTGCCAGCAGTGAAGGGGGGGAGAATCAGCCCCAGCATTTT. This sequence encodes CASSEGGENQPQHF.

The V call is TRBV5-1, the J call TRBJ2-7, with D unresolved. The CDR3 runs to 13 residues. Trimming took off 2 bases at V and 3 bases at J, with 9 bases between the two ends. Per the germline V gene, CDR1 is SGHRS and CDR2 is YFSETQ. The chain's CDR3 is CASSLVQNYEQYF. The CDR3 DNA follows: TGCGCCAGCAGCTTAGTACAGAACTACGAGCAGTACTTC.

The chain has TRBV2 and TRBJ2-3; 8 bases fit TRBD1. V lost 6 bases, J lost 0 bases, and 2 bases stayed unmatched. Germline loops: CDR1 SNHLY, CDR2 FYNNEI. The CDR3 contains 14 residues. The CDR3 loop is CASSRQGSTDTQYF. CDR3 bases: TGTGCCAGCAGCAGACAGGGGAGCACAGATACGCAGTATTTT. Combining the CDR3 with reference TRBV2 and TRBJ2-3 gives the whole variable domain EPEVTQTPSHQVTQMGQEVILRCVPISNHLYFYWYRQILGQKVEFLVSFYNNEISEKSEIFDDQFSVERPDGSNFTLKIRSTKLEDSAMYFCASSRQGSTDTQYFGPGTRLTVL.

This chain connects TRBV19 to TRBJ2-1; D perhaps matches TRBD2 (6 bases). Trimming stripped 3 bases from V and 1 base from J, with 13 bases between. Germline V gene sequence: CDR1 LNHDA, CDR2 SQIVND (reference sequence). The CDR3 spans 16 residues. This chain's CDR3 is CASSISAGGSYNEQFF. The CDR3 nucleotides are TGTGCCAGTAGTATCTCGGCAGGAGGGTCCTACAATGAGCAGTTCTTC.

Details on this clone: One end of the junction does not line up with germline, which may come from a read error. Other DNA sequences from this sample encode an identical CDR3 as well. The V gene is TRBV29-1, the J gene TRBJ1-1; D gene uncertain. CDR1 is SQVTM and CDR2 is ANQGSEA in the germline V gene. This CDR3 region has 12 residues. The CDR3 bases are TGTAGCGTTGGACGGTCGAACACTGAAGCTTTCTTT. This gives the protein CSVGRSNTEAFF.

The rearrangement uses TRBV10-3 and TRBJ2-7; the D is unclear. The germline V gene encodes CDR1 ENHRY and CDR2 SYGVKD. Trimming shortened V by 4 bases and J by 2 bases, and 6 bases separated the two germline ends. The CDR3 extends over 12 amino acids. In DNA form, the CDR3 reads TGTGCCATCAGTGGGGTAACCTACGAGCAGTACTTC. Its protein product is CAISGVTYEQYF.

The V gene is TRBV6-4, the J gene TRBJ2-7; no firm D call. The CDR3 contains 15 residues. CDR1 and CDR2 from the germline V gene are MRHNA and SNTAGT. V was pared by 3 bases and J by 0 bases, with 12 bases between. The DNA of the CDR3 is TGTGCCAGCAGTGAAAGAGCCGGGCCCTCCTACGAGCAGTACTTC. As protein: CASSERAGPSYEQYF.

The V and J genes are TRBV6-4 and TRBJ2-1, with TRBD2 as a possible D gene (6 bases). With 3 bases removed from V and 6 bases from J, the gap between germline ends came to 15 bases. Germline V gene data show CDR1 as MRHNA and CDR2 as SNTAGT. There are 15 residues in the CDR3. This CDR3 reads CASSERSAGPNEQFF. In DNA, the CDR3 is TGTGCCAGCAGTGAAAGGTCGGCGGGACCCAATGAGCAGTTCTTC.

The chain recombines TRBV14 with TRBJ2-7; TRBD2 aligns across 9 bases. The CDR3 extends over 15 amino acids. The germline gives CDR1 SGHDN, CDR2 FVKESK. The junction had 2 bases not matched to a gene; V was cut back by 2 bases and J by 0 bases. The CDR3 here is CASSQLAGSSYEQYF. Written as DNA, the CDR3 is TGTGCCAGCAGCCAACTAGCGGGGAGCTCCTACGAGCAGTACTTC.

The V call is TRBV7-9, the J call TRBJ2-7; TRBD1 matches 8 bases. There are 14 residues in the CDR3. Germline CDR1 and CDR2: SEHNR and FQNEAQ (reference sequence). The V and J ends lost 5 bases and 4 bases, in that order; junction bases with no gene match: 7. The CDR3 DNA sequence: TGTGCCAGCAGCCCTGGGACAGGACCATACGAGCAGTACTTC. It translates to CASSPGTGPYEQYF.

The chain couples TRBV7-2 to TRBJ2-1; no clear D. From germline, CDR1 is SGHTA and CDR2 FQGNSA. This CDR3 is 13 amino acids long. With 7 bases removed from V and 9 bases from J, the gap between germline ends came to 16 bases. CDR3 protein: CASNGPESPEQFF. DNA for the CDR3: TGTGCCAGCAACGGACCCGAGAGTCCTGAGCAGTTCTTC.

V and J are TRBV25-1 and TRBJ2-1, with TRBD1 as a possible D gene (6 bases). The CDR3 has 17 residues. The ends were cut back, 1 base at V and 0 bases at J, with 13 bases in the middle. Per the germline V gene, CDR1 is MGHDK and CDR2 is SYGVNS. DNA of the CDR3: TGTGCCAGCAGTGAATCCCCCGACAGGAGCTCCTACAATGAGCAGTTCTTC. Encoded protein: CASSESPDRSSYNEQFF.

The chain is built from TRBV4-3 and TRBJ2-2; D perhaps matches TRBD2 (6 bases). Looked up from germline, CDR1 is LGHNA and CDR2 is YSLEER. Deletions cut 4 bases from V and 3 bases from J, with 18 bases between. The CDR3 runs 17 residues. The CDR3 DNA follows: TGCGCCAGCAGCCTAATGCGCGGGGACCCCTACACCGGGGAGCTGTTTTTT. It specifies CASSLMRGDPYTGELFF.

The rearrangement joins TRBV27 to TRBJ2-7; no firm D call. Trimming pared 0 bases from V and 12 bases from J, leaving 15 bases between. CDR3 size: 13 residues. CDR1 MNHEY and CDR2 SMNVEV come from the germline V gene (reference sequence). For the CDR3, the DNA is TGTGCCAGCAGTTTATCGACTCGTCAACCTCGGTACTTC. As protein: CASSLSTRQPRYF.